The 20 T cell receptor beta chains presented below share a single source sample, sequenced in a study of blood T cell repertoires in COVID-19. The method was immunoSEQ multiplex PCR; TCRdb's version includes in-frame clones alone and lacks a portion of them. The top ten clones hold around 3% of a sample with about 160,000 clones, more than 60% of them seen once. The sequenced sample consisted of peripheral blood. The receptors originated from a man aged 70 or older with acute or convalescent COVID-19.

The rearrangement links TRBV3-1 (or the pseudogene TRBV3-2) to TRBJ2-3; D is possibly TRBD2 (6 bases). The germline gives CDR1 LGHDT, CDR2 YNNKEL (reference sequence). The CDR3 is 15 amino acids. With 4 bases removed from V and 7 bases from J, the gap between germline ends came to 18 bases. The CDR3 here is CASSPAGTVAYTQYF. CDR3 nucleotides: TGTGCCAGCAGCCCGGCCGGGACTGTCGCCTATACGCAGTATTTT.

The CDR3 here is CASGLVALNTEAFF. CDR3 nucleotide sequence: TGTGCTAGTGGTTTGGTGGCCTTAAACACTGAAGCTTTCTTT. V and J are TRBV12-5 and TRBJ1-1; no clear D. V shed 0 bases and J shed 2 bases, with 7 bases lying between them. Germline assignment: CDR1 LGHNT and CDR2 FRNRAP. This CDR3 spans 14 amino acids.

The V gene is TRBV3-1 (or the pseudogene TRBV3-2), the J gene TRBJ1-5; possibly TRBD1 for D (6 bases). CDR1 is LGHDT and CDR2 is YNNKEL in the germline V gene (reference sequence). The V end lost 6 bases, the J end lost 2 bases, and 14 bases lay between the germline ends. CDR3 length: 15 amino acids. This chain's CDR3 is CASSLTGAGNQPQHF. The CDR3, as DNA: TGTGCCAGCAGTCTGACAGGAGCGGGCAATCAGCCCCAGCATTTT.

The rearrangement joins TRBV27 to TRBJ1-4; 7 bases are shared with TRBD1. CDR1 MNHEY and CDR2 SMNVEV come from the germline V gene (reference sequence). The trim removed 6 bases at V and 7 bases at J, leaving 20 bases unmatched. The CDR3 consists of 18 residues. CDR3 DNA sequence: TGTGCCAGCAGCCTCTGGCGACAGGGTTTTTCTTCTATTGAAAAACTGTTTTTT. Protein sequence: CASSLWRQGFSSIEKLFF.

CDR3 DNA: TGCGCCAGCAGCTACCGACAGGGGGCTAATGAAAAACTGTTTTTT. Protein sequence: CASSYRQGANEKLFF. The chain employs TRBV5-1 and TRBJ1-4, with 9 positions matching TRBD1. This CDR3 spans 15 amino acids. The trim removed 3 bases at V and 3 bases at J, leaving 3 bases unmatched. CDR1 and CDR2 from the germline V gene are SGHRS and YFSETQ. Full variable domain (remainder filled in from reference TRBV5-1 and TRBJ1-4): KAGVTQTPRYLIKTRGQQVTLSCSPISGHRSVSWYQQTPGQGLQFLFEYFSETQRNKGNFPGRFSGRQFSNSRSEMNVSTLELGDSALYLCASSYRQGANEKLFFGSGTQLSVL.

This clone was found once. This rearrangement joins TRBV10-3 to TRBJ1-4, with 7 bases aligning to TRBD1. Trimming cost V 0 bases and J 8 bases; bases outside gene matches: 9. Germline V lookup: CDR1 ENHRY, CDR2 SYGVKD. The CDR3 covers 16 residues. The CDR3 sequence: CAISESLNQGGEKLFF. The CDR3, as DNA: TGTGCCATCAGTGAGTCCCTTAATCAAGGGGGCGAAAAACTGTTTTTT.

The V call is TRBV19, the J call TRBJ2-7; TRBD1 matches 8 bases. The CDR3 spans 15 residues. Looked up from germline, CDR1 is LNHDA and CDR2 is SQIVND (reference sequence). V lost 1 base, J lost 7 bases, and 9 bases stayed unmatched. CDR3 in amino acids: CASSIGWQGAGEQYF. CDR3 in DNA: TGTGCCAGTAGTATAGGGTGGCAGGGGGCAGGGGAGCAGTACTTC.

The genes are TRBV6-7 and TRBJ1-2; D ambiguous. TRBV6-7 is treated as an ORF (open reading frame) with a function not yet certain. The CDR3 extends over 17 amino acids. V lost 2 bases, J lost 8 bases, and 24 bases lay in between. CDR3 DNA: TGTGCCAGCAGTTACCAGGCTCCACAGAATGGGTCGTGGGGCTACACCTTC. This encodes CASSYQAPQNGSWGYTF.

The V call is TRBV5-1, the J call TRBJ1-2; 9 nucleotides match TRBD1. From germline, CDR1 is SGHRS and CDR2 YFSETQ. J gave up 4 bases and V 4 bases, and 8 bases lay outside the gene matches. CDR3 length: 15 residues. CDR3 in amino acids: CASSPGADRGYGYTF. DNA of the CDR3: TGCGCCAGCAGCCCCGGTGCGGACAGGGGCTATGGCTACACCTTC.

The sample holds one count of this clone. V and J are TRBV3-1 (or the pseudogene TRBV3-2) and TRBJ2-1, with 13 bases matching TRBD2. The germline V gene has CDR1 LGHDT and CDR2 YNNKEL (reference sequence). This CDR3 spans 16 amino acids. After removal of 4 bases from V and 3 bases from J, the junction contained 3 bases not matched to a gene. The CDR3 DNA sequence: TGTGCCAGCAGCCTGGGACTAGCGGGGATCTACAATGAGCAGTTCTTC. Its translation is CASSLGLAGIYNEQFF.

The rearrangement joins TRBV6-6 to TRBJ1-2; 7 bases fit TRBD1. J gave up 8 bases and V 1 base, and 4 bases lay outside the gene matches. This CDR3 contains 13 residues. Germline V CDR1 and CDR2: MNHNY, SVGAGI (reference sequence). CDR3 protein: CASSYLTGPGYTF. The CDR3 region has the DNA TGTGCCAGCAGTTACTTGACAGGGCCCGGCTACACCTTC.

This clone occurred once. Because the CDR3's place on the DNA is in doubt, the DNA is left out and the CDR3 is given as listed by TCRdb. J is TRBJ2-7 and V is TRBV21-1; TRBD1 is taken as the D call from the table, unchecked against the DNA. TRBV21-1 is a documented pseudogene. The CDR3 is made up of 15 amino acids, end residues included. This CDR3 reads CASSKVGQGSYEQYF.

This chain links TRBV3-1 (or the pseudogene TRBV3-2) with TRBJ2-2, with D possibly TRBD2 on 6 matching bases. Between the trimmed V and J ends, which lost 4 bases and 2 bases, there was a span of 14 bases. The CDR3 spans 16 residues. Germline CDR1 and CDR2: LGHDT and YNNKEL (reference sequence). The CDR3 loop is CASSPLLRGNTGELFF. The DNA for the CDR3 is TGTGCCAGCAGCCCGCTGTTGCGGGGCAACACCGGGGAGCTGTTTTTT.

V is TRBV18 and J is TRBJ2-3; 8 positions agree with TRBD2. The CDR3 runs 15 residues. The germline gives CDR1 KGHSH, CDR2 LQKENI. J was trimmed by 6 bases and V by 5 bases; bases with no gene match: 10. CDR3 bases: TGTGCCAGCTCAGATAGCGGGGTGAGGGTCGATACGCAGTATTTT. Its protein is CASSDSGVRVDTQYF.

This chain uses TRBV7-8 with TRBJ2-5; D remains ambiguous. This CDR3 is built from 14 residues. Germline CDR1 is SGHVS and CDR2 is FQNEAQ. Trimming shortened V by 3 bases and J by 1 base, and 9 bases separated the two germline ends. DNA of the CDR3: TGTGCCAGCAGCTTGGAGCCCAGCCAAGAGACCCAGTACTTC. Translating gives CASSLEPSQETQYF.

The V call is TRBV15, the J call TRBJ2-1, with D tentatively TRBD1 (7 bases). Trimming took off 2 bases at V and 0 bases at J, with 17 bases between the two ends. This CDR3 has 18 amino acids. Germline V CDR1 and CDR2: LNHNV, YYDKDF (reference sequence). DNA of the CDR3: TGTGCCACCAGCAGATTTACCAGGGGGGATAGCTCCTACAATGAGCAGTTCTTC. Its translation is CATSRFTRGDSSYNEQFF. Complete variable domain (other parts from reference TRBV15 and TRBJ2-1): DAMVIQNPRYQVTQFGKPVTLSCSQTLNHNVMYWYQQKSSQAPKLLFHYYDKDFNNEADTPDNFQSRRPNTSFCFLDIRSPGLGDTAMYLCATSRFTRGDSSYNEQFFGPGTRLTVL.

The CDR3 reads CATSDFGTGRRKVGQPQHF. The DNA for the CDR3 is TGTGCCACCAGTGATTTCGGGACAGGGAGGAGGAAAGTGGGTCAGCCCCAGCATTTT. V gene TRBV24-1 combines with J gene TRBJ1-5; TRBD1 agrees at 9 bases. Germline CDR1 KGHDR, CDR2 SFDVKD. The CDR3 is 19 amino acids. V was clipped by 1 base and J by 6 bases; unmatched bases: 15.

The chain uses TRBV7-2 and TRBJ1-1; D might be TRBD1 (5 bases). The V end lost 2 bases, the J end lost 1 base, and 8 bases lay between the germline ends. The CDR3 contains 14 residues. CDR1 and CDR2 from the germline V gene are SGHTA and FQGNSA. The CDR3 loop reads CASSLQGQNTEAFF. CDR3 in DNA: TGTGCCAGCAGCTTACAGGGCCAGAACACTGAAGCTTTCTTT.

This chain uses TRBV19 with TRBJ1-3; D call uncertain. Germline V lookup: CDR1 LNHDA, CDR2 SQIVND (reference sequence). The V gene lost 9 bases and the J gene lost 4 bases, with 7 bases spanning the gap. The CDR3 extends over 11 amino acids. CDR3 DNA sequence: TGTGCCAGCTTACTCGGAAACACCATATATTTT. This codes for CASLLGNTIYF.

The gene calls are TRBV2 and TRBJ1-4; TRBD1 matches at 9 bases. The CDR3 length is 16 residues. V gave up 4 bases and J gave up 3 bases; unmatched junction bases: 6. In germline, CDR1 is SNHLY, CDR2 FYNNEI. This CDR3 is CASSVTGGAANEKLFF. The CDR3 DNA reads as TGTGCCAGCAGTGTAACAGGGGGCGCGGCTAATGAAAAACTGTTTTTT.